Reported below is one T cell receptor beta chain. Authors' processing steps: The assay estimated nucleated cells by amplifying reference gene primers. TCRdb's copy holds only in-frame clones and misses some; the assay was immunoSEQ multiplex PCR. The V and J calls and clone size were taken over from that table, and D and trimming were inferred from the DNA. The repertoire holds about 330,000 clones, with around 87% as singletons. Symptom resolution, clearance, or two negative PCRs marked donors in Cohort 3 as recovered. The data originate from a study of blood T cell repertoires in COVID-19. What was sequenced was PBMCs or T cells enriched from blood (not recorded which). This sequence originates from a woman aged 25 to 45 who had recovered from COVID-19.

The CDR3 DNA follows: TGTGCCAGCAGTTACAGGGGCAGCCTAGCCAAAAACATTCAGTACTTC. It codes for CASSYRGSLAKNIQYF. The chain couples TRBV6-2 or TRBV6-3 to TRBJ2-4, with TRBD1 as a possible D gene (5 bases). V lost 2 bases to trimming and J lost 0 bases, with 11 bases between them. Germline loops: CDR1 MNHEY, CDR2 SVGEGT. The CDR3 loop spans 16 amino acids.